What follows are 15 T cell receptor beta chains derived from one specimen sequenced in a study of blood T cell repertoires in COVID-19. The data were produced by immunoSEQ multiplex PCR, yet TCRdb's version contains in-frame clones alone and is incomplete. This repertoire shows 220,000 or so clones, around 86% found once; its top ten account for roughly 10%. Sequencing input: peripheral blood. These receptors were obtained from a woman aged 45 to 65 with COVID-19, enrolled during active disease.

This clone was found once. The J gene is TRBJ1-2, the V gene TRBV19; tentative D call: TRBD1 (5 bases). Per the germline V gene, CDR1 is LNHDA and CDR2 is SQIVND (reference sequence). The CDR3 has 13 residues. V dropped 9 bases and J dropped 0 bases, with 11 bases sitting between them. In nucleotides, the CDR3 is TGTGCCAGCAGGGTTTCAACTAACTATGGCTACACCTTC. Translation: CASRVSTNYGYTF. Full variable domain (outside the CDR3, taken from reference TRBV19 and TRBJ1-2): DGGITQSPKYLFRKEGQNVTLSCEQNLNHDAMYWYRQDPGQGLRLIYYSQIVNDFQKGDIAEGYSVSREKKESFPLTVTSAQKNPTAFYLCASRVSTNYGYTFGSGTRLTVV.

This chain joins TRBV19 and TRBJ2-3; maybe TRBD2 (6 bases). CDR1 and CDR2 (germline): LNHDA, SQIVND (reference sequence). V gave up 7 bases and J gave up 3 bases, with 17 bases separating them. This CDR3 has 15 residues. The CDR3 loop is CASMEGHGQTDTQYF. CDR3 DNA: TGTGCCAGTATGGAGGGGCACGGCCAGACAGATACGCAGTATTTT.

The chain joins TRBV6-9 to TRBJ2-7; D gene unclear. V dropped 3 bases and J dropped 3 bases, with 6 bases sitting between them. The germline V gene has CDR1 MNHGY and CDR2 SVAAGI. The CDR3 length is 12 residues. As DNA, the CDR3 is TGTGCCAGCAGTTACCCCAGCTACGAGCAGTACGTC. Its protein product is CASSYPSYEQYV.

The chain uses TRBV4-3 and TRBJ2-3; 9 bases align to TRBD2. J lost 4 bases, V lost 0 bases, and 8 bases had no gene match. From germline, CDR1 is LGHNA and CDR2 YSLEER. CDR3 length: 17 residues. In DNA, the CDR3 is TGCGCCAGCAGCCAAGAGAGGGGCGGGGGGGCCCCAGATACGCAGTATTTT. This codes for CASSQERGGGAPDTQYF.

V usage is TRBV30 and J usage is TRBJ2-6; D uncertain. V was clipped by 0 bases and J by 0 bases, with 9 bases between them. The V gene's germline CDR1 is GTSNPN and CDR2 SVGIG (reference sequence). This CDR3 has 16 amino acids. The CDR3: CAWSVQSPSGANVLTF. The CDR3 nucleotides are TGTGCCTGGAGTGTACAGAGCCCCTCTGGGGCCAACGTCCTGACTTTC.

This sequence joins TRBV4-3 and TRBJ2-1, with D perhaps matching TRBD2 (7 bases). V was shortened by 0 bases and J by 8 bases, with 11 bases between the two germline ends. Germline lookup yields CDR1 LGHNA and CDR2 YSLEER. The CDR3 consists of 14 residues. CDR3 region: CASSQDGGADEQFF. Written as DNA, the CDR3 is TGCGCCAGCAGCCAAGATGGGGGGGCCGATGAGCAGTTCTTC.

This chain uses TRBV5-4 with TRBJ2-5; 11 bases fit TRBD1. Germline V gene sequence: CDR1 SGHNT, CDR2 YYREEE (reference sequence). This CDR3 has 13 amino acids. The J segment lost 5 bases and the V segment lost 6 bases, leaving 3 bases of the junction unmatched. CDR3 bases: TGTGCCAGCACGGACAGGGGGCACGAGACCCAGTACTTC. It encodes CASTDRGHETQYF.

Only one count was recorded for this clone. The chain has TRBV12-3 or TRBV12-4 and TRBJ1-2; D call uncertain. The CDR3 spans 12 residues. V lost 7 bases and J 5 bases, leaving 11 bases between the germline ends. The CDR3, as DNA: TGTGCCAGCACCGAACACCCATATGGCTACACCTTC. Translated, it gives CASTEHPYGYTF.

The chain carries TRBV28 and TRBJ1-1; 9 nucleotides line up with TRBD1. The CDR3 consists of 15 residues. The J segment lost 7 bases and the V segment lost 6 bases, leaving 12 bases of the junction unmatched. Germline lookup yields CDR1 MDHEN and CDR2 SYDVKM. The CDR3 sequence is CASSPPRQGGHEAFF. CDR3 coding DNA: TGTGCCAGCAGCCCTCCACGACAGGGGGGCCATGAAGCTTTCTTT.

This clone was seen a handful of times. This chain uses TRBV2 with TRBJ1-3; D not certain. CDR3 size: 15 residues. Germline CDR1 reads SNHLY; CDR2 reads FYNNEI. The V end was cut by 4 bases, the J end by 0 bases, with 10 bases between. The CDR3, as DNA: TGTGCCAGCAGTGTCAACGGAGACTCTGGAAACACCATATATTTT. It codes for CASSVNGDSGNTIYF.

The V and J genes are TRBV19 and TRBJ2-7, with D possibly being TRBD2 (5 bases). Germline CDR1 is LNHDA and CDR2 is SQIVND (reference sequence). The CDR3 is made up of 13 amino acids. V was shortened by 5 bases and J by 1 base, with 9 bases between the two germline ends. CDR3 nucleotides: TGTGCCAGTAGTCCAACGGGGTCCTACGAGCAGTACGTC. Translation gives CASSPTGSYEQYV.

The rearrangement links TRBV28 to TRBJ2-7, with D perhaps TRBD1 (6 bases). This CDR3 spans 11 amino acids. Germline CDR1 reads MDHEN; CDR2 reads SYDVKM. The V end was cut by 8 bases, the J end by 3 bases, with 8 bases between. CDR3: CASGDNYEQYF. As DNA, the CDR3 is TGTGCCAGCGGGGACAACTACGAGCAGTACTTC.

The gene calls are TRBV11-3 and TRBJ2-1; maybe TRBD1 (5 bases). Germline CDR1 SGHNT, CDR2 YENEEA. Trimming shortened V by 8 bases and J by 0 bases, and 14 bases separated the two germline ends. The CDR3 is made up of 15 amino acids. CDR3 sequence (DNA): TGTGCCAGCTGGGGCCAGTCGAGCTCCTACAATGAGCAGTTCTTC. It codes for CASWGQSSSYNEQFF.

The chain employs TRBV7-2 and TRBJ1-3, with 9 bases aligning to TRBD1. This CDR3 contains 16 residues. V dropped 5 bases and J dropped 9; count of bases not matched to a gene: 14. Germline loops: CDR1 SGHTA, CDR2 FQGNSA. CDR3 DNA: TGTGCCAGCAGCCAAGTTCCGGACAGGGGAATTACCACCATATATTTT. As protein: CASSQVPDRGITTIYF.

This clone showed up just once. V is TRBV27 and J is TRBJ2-1; TRBD2 matches at 10 bases. Trimming at V came to 6 bases and at J to 5 bases, leaving 16 bases not matched to a gene. The CDR3 is made up of 18 amino acids. CDR1 and CDR2 from the germline V gene are MNHEY and SMNVEV (reference sequence). The CDR3 DNA follows: TGTGCCAGCAGCCCCCGGGCTAGCGGGGGAGCCGAGGACAATGAGCAGTTCTTC. This encodes CASSPRASGGAEDNEQFF.